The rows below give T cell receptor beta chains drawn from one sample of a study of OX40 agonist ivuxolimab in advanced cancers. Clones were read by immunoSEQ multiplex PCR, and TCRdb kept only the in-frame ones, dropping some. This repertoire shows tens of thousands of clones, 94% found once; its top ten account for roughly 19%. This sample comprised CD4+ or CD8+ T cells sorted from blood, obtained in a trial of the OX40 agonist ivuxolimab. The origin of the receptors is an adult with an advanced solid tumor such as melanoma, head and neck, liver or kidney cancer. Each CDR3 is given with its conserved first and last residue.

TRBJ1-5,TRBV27,CASSLSLGTPNQPQHF
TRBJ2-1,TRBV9,CASSNRQGGYNEQFF
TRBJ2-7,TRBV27,CASSGPPGQPYEQYF
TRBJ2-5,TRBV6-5,CASSPTSGSSETQYF
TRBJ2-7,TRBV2,CASRLGRSYEQYF
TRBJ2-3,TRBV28,CASSLTRTDTQYF
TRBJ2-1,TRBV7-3,CASSSTTGETYNEQFF
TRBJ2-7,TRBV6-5,CASSYGLAGEQYF
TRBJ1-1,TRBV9,CASAKAHTDTEAFF
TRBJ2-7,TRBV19,CASSIERSPSYEQYF
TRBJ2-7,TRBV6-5,CASSEAGEEDEQYF
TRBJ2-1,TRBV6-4,CASGTGLAEQFF
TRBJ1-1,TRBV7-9,CASSFGHLGEEAFF
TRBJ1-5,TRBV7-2,CASRPTGSQPQHF
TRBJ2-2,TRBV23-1,CASIPTRRELFF
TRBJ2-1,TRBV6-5,CASNDAGSYNEQFF
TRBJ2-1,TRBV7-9,CASSPLTSGTYNEQFF
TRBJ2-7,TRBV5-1,CASSPRGLEQYF
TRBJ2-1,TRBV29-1,CSVESREMGYNEQFF
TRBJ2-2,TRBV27,CASSPTTSGSTGELFF
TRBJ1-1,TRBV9,CASSGGHRGTEAFF
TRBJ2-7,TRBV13,CASSGNKDEQYF
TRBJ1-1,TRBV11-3,CASSYGTEAFF
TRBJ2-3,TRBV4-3,CASSPLAPSTDTQYF